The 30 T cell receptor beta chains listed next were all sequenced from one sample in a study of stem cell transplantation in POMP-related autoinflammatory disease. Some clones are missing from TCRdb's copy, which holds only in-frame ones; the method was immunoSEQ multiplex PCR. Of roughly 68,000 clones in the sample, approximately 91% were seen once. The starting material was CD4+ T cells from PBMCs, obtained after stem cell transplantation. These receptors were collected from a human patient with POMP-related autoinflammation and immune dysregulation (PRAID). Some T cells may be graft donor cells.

The CDR3 DNA reads TGTGCCAGCAGTGAAGGTCCCGTGGAGACCCAGTACTTC. This encodes CASSEGPVETQYF. The chain has TRBV2 and TRBJ2-5; D ambiguous. Between the trimmed V and J ends, which lost 1 base and 5 bases, there was a span of 8 bases. CDR1 and CDR2 (germline): SNHLY, FYNNEI. The CDR3 sequence is 13 residues long.

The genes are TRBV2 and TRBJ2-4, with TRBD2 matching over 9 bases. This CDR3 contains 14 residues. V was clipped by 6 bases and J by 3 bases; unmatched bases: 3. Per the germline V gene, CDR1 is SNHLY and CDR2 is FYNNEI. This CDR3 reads CASRPTSGKNIQYF. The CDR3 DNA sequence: TGTGCCAGCAGACCGACTAGCGGCAAAAACATTCAGTACTTC.

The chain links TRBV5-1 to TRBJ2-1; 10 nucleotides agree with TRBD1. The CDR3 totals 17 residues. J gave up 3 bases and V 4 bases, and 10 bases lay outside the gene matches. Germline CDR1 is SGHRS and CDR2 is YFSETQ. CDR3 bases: TGCGCCAGCAGCGTGCTCGGGACAGGGGCGGTCTACAATGAGCAGTTCTTC. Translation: CASSVLGTGAVYNEQFF.

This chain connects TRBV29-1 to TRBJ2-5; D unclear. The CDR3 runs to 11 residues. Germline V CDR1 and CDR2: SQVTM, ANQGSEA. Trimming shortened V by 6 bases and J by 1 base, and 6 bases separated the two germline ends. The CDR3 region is CSVYIQETQYF. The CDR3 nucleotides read TGCAGCGTGTATATCCAAGAGACCCAGTACTTC. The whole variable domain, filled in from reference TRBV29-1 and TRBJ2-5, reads SAVISQKPSRDICQRGTSLTIQCQVDSQVTMMFWYRQQPGQSLTLIATANQGSEATYESGFVIDKFPISRPNLTFSTLTVSNMSPEDSSIYLCSVYIQETQYFGPGTRLLVL.

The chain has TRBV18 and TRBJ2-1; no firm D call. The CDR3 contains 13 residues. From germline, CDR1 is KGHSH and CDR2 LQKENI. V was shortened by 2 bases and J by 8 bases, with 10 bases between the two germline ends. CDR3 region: CASSPGAWDEQFF. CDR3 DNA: TGTGCCAGCTCACCAGGAGCTTGGGATGAGCAGTTCTTC.

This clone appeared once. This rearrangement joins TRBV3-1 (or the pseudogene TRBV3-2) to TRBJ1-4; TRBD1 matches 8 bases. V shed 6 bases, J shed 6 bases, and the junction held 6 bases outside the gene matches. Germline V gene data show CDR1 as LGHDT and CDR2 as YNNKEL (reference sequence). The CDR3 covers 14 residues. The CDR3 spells CASRYGQGDEKLFF. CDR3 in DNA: TGTGCCAGCAGGTACGGACAGGGAGATGAAAAACTGTTTTTT.

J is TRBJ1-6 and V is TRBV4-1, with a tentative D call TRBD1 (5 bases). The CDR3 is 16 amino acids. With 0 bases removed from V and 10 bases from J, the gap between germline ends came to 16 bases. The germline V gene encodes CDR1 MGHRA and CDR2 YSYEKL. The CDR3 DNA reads TGCGCCAGCAGCCAAGACGGTGCAGGCCGGGGGTCACCCCTCCACTTT. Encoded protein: CASSQDGAGRGSPLHF.

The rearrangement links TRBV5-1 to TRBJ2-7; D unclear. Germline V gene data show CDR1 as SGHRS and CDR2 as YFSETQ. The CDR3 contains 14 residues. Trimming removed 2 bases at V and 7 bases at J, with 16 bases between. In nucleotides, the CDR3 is TGCGCCAGCAGCTTAGACCGGGCAGCAAGAGAGCAGTACTTC. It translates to CASSLDRAAREQYF.

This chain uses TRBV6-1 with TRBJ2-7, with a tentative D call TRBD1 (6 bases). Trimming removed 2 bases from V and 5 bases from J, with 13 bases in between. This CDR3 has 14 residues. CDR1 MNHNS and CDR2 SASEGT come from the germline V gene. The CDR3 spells CASSEMTRGNEQYF. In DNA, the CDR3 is TGTGCCAGCAGTGAAATGACCAGGGGTAACGAGCAGTACTTC.

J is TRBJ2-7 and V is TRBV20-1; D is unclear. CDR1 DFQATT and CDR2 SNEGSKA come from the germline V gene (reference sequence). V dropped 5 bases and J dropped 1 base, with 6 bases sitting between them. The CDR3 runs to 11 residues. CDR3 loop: CSAAGSYEQYF. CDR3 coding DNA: TGCAGTGCTGCAGGATCCTACGAGCAGTACTTC.

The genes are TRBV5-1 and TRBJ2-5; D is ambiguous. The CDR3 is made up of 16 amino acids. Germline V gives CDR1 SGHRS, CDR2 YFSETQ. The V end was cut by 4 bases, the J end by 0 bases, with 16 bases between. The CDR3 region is CASSPRSGPHQETQYF. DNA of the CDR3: TGCGCCAGCAGCCCCCGTTCAGGTCCCCACCAAGAGACCCAGTACTTC.

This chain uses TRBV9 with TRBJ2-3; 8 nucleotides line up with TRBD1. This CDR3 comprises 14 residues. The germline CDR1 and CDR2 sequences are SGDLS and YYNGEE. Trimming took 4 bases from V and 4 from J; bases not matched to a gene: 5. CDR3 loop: CASSTGTGADTQYF. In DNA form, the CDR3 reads TGTGCCAGCAGCACCGGGACAGGTGCAGATACGCAGTATTTT.

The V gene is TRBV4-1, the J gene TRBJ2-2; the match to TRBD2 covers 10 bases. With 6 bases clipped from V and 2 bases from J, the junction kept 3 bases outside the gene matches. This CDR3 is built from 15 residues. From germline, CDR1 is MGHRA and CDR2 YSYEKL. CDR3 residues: CASRLAGANTGELFF. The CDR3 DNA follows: TGCGCCAGCAGGCTAGCGGGGGCTAACACCGGGGAGCTGTTTTTT.

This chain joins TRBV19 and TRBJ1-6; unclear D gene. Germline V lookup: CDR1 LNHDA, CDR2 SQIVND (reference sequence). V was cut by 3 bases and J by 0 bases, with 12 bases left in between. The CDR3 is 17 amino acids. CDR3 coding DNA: TGTGCCAGTAGTATGGCTGGTGGGAGCTCCTATAATTCACCCCTCCACTTT. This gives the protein CASSMAGGSSYNSPLHF.

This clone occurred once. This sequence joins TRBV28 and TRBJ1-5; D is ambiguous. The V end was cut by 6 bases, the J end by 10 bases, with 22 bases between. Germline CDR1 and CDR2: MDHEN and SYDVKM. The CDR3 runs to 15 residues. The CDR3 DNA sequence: TGTGCCAGCAGGGCGACTCAAGGAGGGATCAGCCCCCAGCATTTT. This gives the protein CASRATQGGISPQHF. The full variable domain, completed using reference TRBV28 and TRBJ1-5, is DVKVTQSSRYLVKRTGEKVFLECVQDMDHENMFWYRQDPGLGLRLIYFSYDVKMKEKGDIPEGYSVSREKKERFSLILESASTNQTSMYLCASRATQGGISPQHFGDGTRLSIL.

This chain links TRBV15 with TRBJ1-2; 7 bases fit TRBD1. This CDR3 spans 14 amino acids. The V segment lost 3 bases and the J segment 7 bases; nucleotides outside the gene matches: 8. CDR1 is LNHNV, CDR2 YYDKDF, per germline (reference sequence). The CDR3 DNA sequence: TGTGCCACCAGCAGGGAAACAGGGGTGGGTGGCTACACCTTC. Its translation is CATSRETGVGGYTF.

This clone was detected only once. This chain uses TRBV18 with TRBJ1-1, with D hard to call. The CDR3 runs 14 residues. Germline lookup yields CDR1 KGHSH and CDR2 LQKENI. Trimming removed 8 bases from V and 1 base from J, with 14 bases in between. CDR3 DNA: TGTGCCAGCGCCCCAGACCCAGCGAACACTGAAGCTTTCTTT. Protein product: CASAPDPANTEAFF.

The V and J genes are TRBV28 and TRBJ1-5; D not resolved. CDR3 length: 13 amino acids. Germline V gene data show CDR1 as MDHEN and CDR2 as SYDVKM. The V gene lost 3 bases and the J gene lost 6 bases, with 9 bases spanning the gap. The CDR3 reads CASSLSGFQPQHF. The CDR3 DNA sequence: TGTGCCAGCAGTTTGTCCGGGTTTCAGCCCCAGCATTTT. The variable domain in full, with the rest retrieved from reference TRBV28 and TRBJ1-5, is DVKVTQSSRYLVKRTGEKVFLECVQDMDHENMFWYRQDPGLGLRLIYFSYDVKMKEKGDIPEGYSVSREKKERFSLILESASTNQTSMYLCASSLSGFQPQHFGDGTRLSIL.

The CDR3 region is CASSVGLKGYGYTF. The CDR3 nucleotides read TGCGCCAGCAGCGTGGGACTGAAGGGATATGGCTACACCTTC. This chain joins TRBV5-1 and TRBJ1-2, with D tentatively TRBD1 (5 bases). Germline lookup yields CDR1 SGHRS and CDR2 YFSETQ. The CDR3 has 14 residues. V lost 4 bases and J lost 5, with 15 bases in between.

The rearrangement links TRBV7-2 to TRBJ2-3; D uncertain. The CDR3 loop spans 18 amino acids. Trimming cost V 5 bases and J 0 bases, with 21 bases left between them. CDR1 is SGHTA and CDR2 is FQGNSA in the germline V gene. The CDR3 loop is CASSETLRGPISTDTQYF. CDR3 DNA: TGTGCCAGCAGCGAGACCCTCAGAGGCCCCATAAGCACAGATACGCAGTATTTT.

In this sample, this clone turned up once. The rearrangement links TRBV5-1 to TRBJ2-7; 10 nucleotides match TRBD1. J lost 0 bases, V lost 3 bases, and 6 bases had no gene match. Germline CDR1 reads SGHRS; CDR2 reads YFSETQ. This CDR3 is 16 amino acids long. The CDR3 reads CASSSAGTGASYEQYF. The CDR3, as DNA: TGCGCCAGCAGCTCGGCCGGGACAGGGGCCTCCTACGAGCAGTACTTC.

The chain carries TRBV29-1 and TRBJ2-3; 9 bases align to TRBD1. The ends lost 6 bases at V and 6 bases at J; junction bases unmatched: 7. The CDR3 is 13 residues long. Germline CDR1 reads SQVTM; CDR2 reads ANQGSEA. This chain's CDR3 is CSVSQGAEDTQYF. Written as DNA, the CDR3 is TGCAGCGTCTCACAGGGGGCTGAGGATACGCAGTATTTT.

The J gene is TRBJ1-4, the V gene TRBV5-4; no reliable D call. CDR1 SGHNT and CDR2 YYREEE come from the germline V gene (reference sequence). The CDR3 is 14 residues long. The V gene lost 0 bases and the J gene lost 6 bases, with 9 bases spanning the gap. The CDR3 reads CASSLAGVDEKLFF. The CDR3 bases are TGTGCCAGCAGCTTGGCCGGGGTAGATGAAAAACTGTTTTTT.

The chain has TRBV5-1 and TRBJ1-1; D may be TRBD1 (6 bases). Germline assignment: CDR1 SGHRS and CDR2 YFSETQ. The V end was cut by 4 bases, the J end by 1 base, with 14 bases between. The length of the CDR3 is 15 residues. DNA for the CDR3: TGCGCCAGCAGCCAGATGGGACAAAAGAACACTGAAGCTTTCTTT. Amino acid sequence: CASSQMGQKNTEAFF.

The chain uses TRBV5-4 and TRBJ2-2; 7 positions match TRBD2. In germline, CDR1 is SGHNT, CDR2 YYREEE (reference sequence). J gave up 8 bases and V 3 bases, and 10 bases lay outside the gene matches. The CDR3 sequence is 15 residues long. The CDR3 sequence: CASSSTGLVLGELFF. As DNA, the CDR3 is TGTGCCAGCAGCTCAACAGGACTAGTACTGGGGGAGCTGTTTTTT.

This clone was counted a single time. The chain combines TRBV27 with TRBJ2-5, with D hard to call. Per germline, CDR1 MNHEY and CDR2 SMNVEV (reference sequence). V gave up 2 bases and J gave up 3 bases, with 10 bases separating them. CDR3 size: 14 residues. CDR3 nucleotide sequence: TGTGCCAGCAGTTTACGCAGAACCAAAGAGACCCAGTACTTC. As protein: CASSLRRTKETQYF.

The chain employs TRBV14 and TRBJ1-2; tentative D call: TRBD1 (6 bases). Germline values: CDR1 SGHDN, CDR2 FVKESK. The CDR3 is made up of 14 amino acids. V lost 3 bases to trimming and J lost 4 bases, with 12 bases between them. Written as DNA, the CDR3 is TGTGCCAGCAGCCACCTGGACAGATCCTATGGCTACACCTTC. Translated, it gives CASSHLDRSYGYTF.

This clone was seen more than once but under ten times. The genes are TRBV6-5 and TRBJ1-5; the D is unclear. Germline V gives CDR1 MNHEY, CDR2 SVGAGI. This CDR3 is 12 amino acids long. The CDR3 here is CGIGVSNQPQHF. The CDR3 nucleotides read TGTGGGATCGGGGTGAGCAATCAGCCCCAGCATTTT.

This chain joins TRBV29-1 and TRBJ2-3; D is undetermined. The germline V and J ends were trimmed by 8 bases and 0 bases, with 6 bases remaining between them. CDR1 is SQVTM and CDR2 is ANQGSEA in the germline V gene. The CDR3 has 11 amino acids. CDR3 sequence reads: CSYDSTDTQYF. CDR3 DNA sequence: TGCAGCTATGACAGCACAGATACGCAGTATTTT.

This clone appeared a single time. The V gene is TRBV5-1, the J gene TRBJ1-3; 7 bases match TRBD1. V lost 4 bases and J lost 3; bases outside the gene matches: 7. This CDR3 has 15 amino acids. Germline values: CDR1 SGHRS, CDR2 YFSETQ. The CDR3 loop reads CASSADRPYGNTIYF. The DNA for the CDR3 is TGCGCCAGCAGCGCGGACAGGCCGTATGGAAACACCATATATTTT.